These 5 T cell receptor beta chains originate from one sample sequenced in a study of human T cells and chemical hapten exposure. Time point denoted: pre-sensitization, week 0. As for treatment: therapeutic diphenylcyclopropenone sensitization with weekly scalp DPC. TCRdb processed the RACE reads anew with MiXCR; each CDR3 protein has one entry. The table shows about 300,000 distinct CDR3 sequences, with about 5.4% occurring only once. This material consisted of whole blood, taken in connection with sensitization to the hapten diphenylcyclopropenone (DPC). These receptors all come from a woman between 18 and 30 years old with alopecia areata. Some clones in this sample may be carry-over from other donors' samples.

The CDR3 DNA reads as TGTGCCAGCAGCGTAGAAACTAGCGGGCCCACCAGAAGGACCCAGTACTTC. Translated, it gives CASSVETSGPTRRTQYF. The chain links TRBV9 to TRBJ2-5, with TRBD2 matching 9 bases. The CDR3 runs 17 residues. Germline CDR1 and CDR2: SGDLS and YYNGEE. After removal of 0 bases from V and 7 bases from J, the junction contained 13 bases not matched to a gene.

In this sample, this clonotype turned up a few times. This chain uses TRBV20-1 with TRBJ1-1; D not resolved. This CDR3 region has 14 residues. Germline CDR1 and CDR2: DFQATT and SNEGSKA (reference sequence). Trimming left V 0 bases short and J 0 bases short, with 8 bases between. The CDR3 nucleotides are TGCAGTGCTAGAGACGGAAGTATGAACACTGAAGCTTTCTTT. Translation: CSARDGSMNTEAFF.

This clonotype was counted between two and nine times. The chain combines TRBV4-1 with TRBJ1-4, with TRBD1 matching 7 bases. This CDR3 is 15 amino acids long. Germline loops: CDR1 MGHRA, CDR2 YSYEKL. The junction had 4 bases not matched to a gene; V was cut back by 4 bases and J by 2 bases. Here the CDR3 DNA reads TGCGCCAGCAGCCCGCAGGGGGGCACTAATGAAAAACTGTTTTTT. This encodes CASSPQGGTNEKLFF.

The sample holds a few counts of this clonotype. The chain joins TRBV19 to TRBJ1-2, with D possibly TRBD1 on 5 matching bases. Trimming shortened V by 4 bases and J by 6 bases, and 12 bases separated the two germline ends. The CDR3 spans 13 residues. The germline gives CDR1 LNHDA, CDR2 SQIVND (reference sequence). CDR3 region: CASSKGRENGYTF. As DNA, the CDR3 is TGTGCCAGTAGTAAGGGACGGGAGAATGGCTACACCTTC. The entire variable domain, with the rest obtained from reference TRBV19 and TRBJ1-2, is as follows: DGGITQSPKYLFRKEGQNVTLSCEQNLNHDAMYWYRQDPGQGLRLIYYSQIVNDFQKGDIAEGYSVSREKKESFPLTVTSAQKNPTAFYLCASSKGRENGYTFGSGTRLTVV.

This chain joins TRBV7-2 and TRBJ1-5, with D maybe TRBD1 (6 bases). The V end lost 2 bases, the J end lost 6 bases, and 14 bases lay between the germline ends. The germline gives CDR1 SGHTA, CDR2 FQGNSA. The CDR3 has 15 residues. CDR3 region: CASSLNGGAAQPQHF. CDR3 in DNA: TGTGCCAGCAGCTTAAATGGGGGGGCGGCTCAGCCCCAGCATTTT.